Sequencing of this T cell receptor beta chain was carried out in a study of OX40 agonist ivuxolimab in advanced cancers. General study findings and limits: Some of the nonresponding patients also showed low levels of normalized T-cell clonal expansion.

Clones were read by immunoSEQ multiplex PCR, and TCRdb kept only the in-frame ones, dropping some. The data contain 59,000 or so clones, around 82% of them singletons. In its sample, this clone was seen a few times. The antigen remains unidentified. V was shortened by 0 bases and J by 2 bases, with 18 bases between the two germline ends. Germline CDR1 SQVTM, CDR2 ANQGSEA. The CDR3 loop spans 17 amino acids. The material sequenced was CD4+ or CD8+ T cells sorted from blood, taken in a trial of the OX40 agonist ivuxolimab. The rearrangement joins TRBV29-1 to TRBJ2-3; weak D call: TRBD1 (6 bases). This clonotype originated in an adult with an advanced solid tumor such as melanoma, head and neck, liver or kidney cancer. CDR3 region: CSVEDRRGRSITDTQYF. The CDR3 DNA reads as TGCAGCGTTGAAGACCGCAGGGGCAGAAGTATCACAGATACGCAGTATTTT.